These T cell receptor beta chains were read from a single sample in a study of cytomegalovirus exposure and HLA in healthy donors. Sequencing used immunoSEQ multiplex PCR; TCRdb keeps in-frame clones, though not all of them. The top ten hold 1.5% to 2% of the sample, which has 180,000 or so clones, around 77% seen once. The source material was PBMCs. All receptors come from a woman aged 25 to 39 in good health and CMV-seronegative. CDR3s leave out the opening cysteine and the closing phenylalanine or tryptophan. The order of the fields is J gene, V gene, CDR3 protein.

>TRBJ2-1|TRBV4-2
ASSQEHGNNEQF
>TRBJ2-7|TRBV11-2
ASSARPDRGPKEQY
>TRBJ1-5|TRBV5-8
ASRPGDIYQPQH
>TRBJ2-3|TRBV7-2
ASSLMRGVTDTQY
>TRBJ2-4|TRBV5-4
ASSLGTGEAKNIQY
>TRBJ2-3|TRBV30
AWSISGGATDTQY
>TRBJ1-4|TRBV2
AGDRGAEKLF
>TRBJ2-3|TRBV9
ASSVDGQYTDTQY
>TRBJ1-5|TRBV9
ASSARNSNQPQH
>TRBJ2-5|TRBV10-1
ASSGGLAVQETQY
>TRBJ1-1|TRBV2
ATNSLNTEAF
>TRBJ2-6|TRBV4-2
ASSEGHNSGANVLT
>TRBJ2-2|TRBV5-1
ASSFGTGGTGELF
>TRBJ1-2|TRBV29-1
SGGNRDGYT
>TRBJ2-5|TRBV5-1
ASSDGTSGGQTQY
>TRBJ2-1|TRBV9
ASSDRDRGNNEQF
>TRBJ1-1|TRBV6-5
ASSYSGTGGTEAF
>TRBJ1-2|TRBV7-8
ASSPGMGNGYT
>TRBJ2-2|TRBV6-1
ASSVRGGNTGELF
>TRBJ2-3|TRBV9
ASSAGDRGSDTQY
>TRBJ1-1|TRBV10-3
AIGPDRGEGTEAF
>TRBJ1-2|TRBV5-1
ASAGAGTNYGYT
>TRBJ2-2|TRBV6-6
ASRPGTTNTGELF
>TRBJ2-1|TRBV28
ASDRRSSYNEQF
>TRBJ2-5|TRBV30
AWSDPRGGQETQY
>TRBJ1-3|TRBV7-9
ASSSDHSSGNTIY
>TRBJ2-1|TRBV15
ATSRTMTGSYNEQF
>TRBJ2-4|TRBV30
AWSVRLAGALAKNIQY
>TRBJ1-5|TRBV27
ASSLRGGLGQPQH
>TRBJ1-1|TRBV6-1
ASSEAGGRFVTEAF
>TRBJ2-2|TRBV27
ASSLLGPGELF
>TRBJ1-1|TRBV7-9
ASSLTGDTEAF
>TRBJ2-7|TRBV27
ASKPGQGNYEQY
>TRBJ1-6|TRBV5-1
ASSDDRTARNSPLH
>TRBJ1-2|TRBV7-2
ASSWTGPSYGYT
>TRBJ1-6|TRBV30
AWSFWEPLTNSPLH
>TRBJ2-3|TRBV5-6
ASSFQGFQY
>TRBJ1-1|TRBV6-1
ASIPGSRTEAF
>TRBJ1-1|TRBV25-1
ASRDGGTEAF
>TRBJ2-7|TRBV6-1
ASRPGLYEQY
>TRBJ1-1|TRBV28
ASSILPVGDRGMGTEAF
>TRBJ1-4|TRBV19
ASSIMGAGEKLF
>TRBJ1-1|TRBV5-1
ASSSGTQGTEAF
>TRBJ2-6|TRBV7-9
ASSLGDRGIGANVLT
>TRBJ1-5|TRBV5-6
ASSLQGVGGYSNQPQH
>TRBJ1-1|TRBV29-1
SVEVDRGRPEAF
>TRBJ1-5|TRBV6-6
ASSYSRRGQPQH